This paragraph covers one T cell receptor (beta chain) sequence. Random-hexamer reverse transcription was applied to roughly 0.5 to 1 ug RNA. TCRdb re-derived calls from the immunoSEQ multiplex PCR reads in MiXCR, one entry per CDR3 protein. This sample carries 100,000 to 150,000 distinct CDR3 sequences, around 94% of them seen once, and the ten largest clones take 0.085% to 0.09%. The controls, all healthy donors, were matched for age and sex. V was clipped by 2 bases and J by 2 bases, with 5 bases between them. Germline CDR1 reads MNHEY; CDR2 reads SVGEGT. The CDR3 has 13 amino acids. These data belong to a study of CD8 T cells in Susac syndrome.

V and J are TRBV6-2 or TRBV6-3 and TRBJ2-3, with unresolved D. Sequenced sample: CD4+ T cells from PBMCs. The sequence was obtained from a human donor in good health. The CDR3 loop is CASSYDDTDTQYF. CDR3 nucleotide sequence: TGTGCCAGCAGTTACGACGACACAGATACGCAGTATTTT.